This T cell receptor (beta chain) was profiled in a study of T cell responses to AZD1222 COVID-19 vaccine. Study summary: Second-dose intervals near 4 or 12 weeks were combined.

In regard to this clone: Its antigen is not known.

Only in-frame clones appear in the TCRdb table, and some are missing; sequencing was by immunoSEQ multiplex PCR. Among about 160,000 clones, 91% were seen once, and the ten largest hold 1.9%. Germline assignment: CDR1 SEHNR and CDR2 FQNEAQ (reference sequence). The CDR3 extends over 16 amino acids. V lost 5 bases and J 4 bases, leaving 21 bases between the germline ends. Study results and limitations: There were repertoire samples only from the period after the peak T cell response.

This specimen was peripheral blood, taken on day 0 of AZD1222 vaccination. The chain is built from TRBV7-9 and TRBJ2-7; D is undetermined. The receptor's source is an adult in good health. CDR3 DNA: TGTGCCAGCAGCCCTTCAGTTGGGTTACAGTCATACGAGCAGTACTTC. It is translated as CASSPSVGLQSYEQYF.